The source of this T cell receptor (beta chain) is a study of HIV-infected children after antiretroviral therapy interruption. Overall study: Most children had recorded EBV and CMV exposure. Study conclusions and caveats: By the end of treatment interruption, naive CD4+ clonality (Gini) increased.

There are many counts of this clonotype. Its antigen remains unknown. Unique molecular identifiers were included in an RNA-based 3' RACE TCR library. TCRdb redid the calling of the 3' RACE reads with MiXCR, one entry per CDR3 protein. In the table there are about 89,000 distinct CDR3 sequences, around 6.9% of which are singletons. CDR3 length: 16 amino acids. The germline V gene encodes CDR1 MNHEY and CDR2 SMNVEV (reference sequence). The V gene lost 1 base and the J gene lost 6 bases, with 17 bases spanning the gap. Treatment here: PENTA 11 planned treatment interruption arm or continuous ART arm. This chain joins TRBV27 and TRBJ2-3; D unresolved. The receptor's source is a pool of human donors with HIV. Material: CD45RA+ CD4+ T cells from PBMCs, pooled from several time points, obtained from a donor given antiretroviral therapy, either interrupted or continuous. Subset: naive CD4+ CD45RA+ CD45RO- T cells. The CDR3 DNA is TGTGCCAGCAGTTTATATTTAGCCCGGGCATTGGATACGCAGTATTTT. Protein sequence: CASSLYLARALDTQYF.